This TCR beta chain comes out of a study of T-cell reconstitution after alpha-beta-depleted transplantation in children. This clonotype was seen ten or more times. Unique molecular identifiers were built into the TCRbeta library. In TCRdb, the PCR reads were re-called with MiXCR into one record per CDR3 protein. The sample yields some 400,000 distinct CDR3 sequences, over 20% seen once. The germline CDR1 and CDR2 sequences are SQVTM and ANQGSEA. V shed 3 bases, J shed 4 bases, and the junction held 2 bases outside the gene matches. This CDR3 comprises 14 residues. The clonotype originates from a human donor who donated a stem cell graft to a child with acute myeloid leukemia. This material consisted of PBMCs from the stem cell graft donor, taken from the stem cell graft. This chain links TRBV29-1 with TRBJ2-1; 11 nucleotides line up with TRBD2. The DNA for the CDR3 is TGCAGCGTTGAGGGACTAGCGGCTTACAATGAGCAGTTCTTC. It is translated as CSVEGLAAYNEQFF.